The TCR beta chain under discussion was sequenced for a study of CD8+ T cells in alopecia areata. Study-wide context: Scoring of severity for treated patients was based on percentage of affected scalp area.

Sequencing used cDNA as its template, made by extracting RNA and reverse transcribing it. The data were produced by immunoSEQ multiplex PCR, yet TCRdb's version contains in-frame clones alone and is incomplete. The sample contains hundreds of thousands of clones, roughly 66% of which appear only once. Study-wide points: Possibly because of HLA-related factors, TCR sharing was less clear across patients than in mice.

The CDR3 is 13 residues long. V was cut by 2 bases and J by 0 bases, with 4 bases left in between. Germline V gives CDR1 ENHRY, CDR2 SYGVKD. In the case of this clone: Its antigen is currently unknown.

Treatment indicated: oral pan-JAK inhibitor, 5-10 mg twice daily. The chain uses TRBV10-3 and TRBJ1-1, with D unclear. The TCR sequence derives from a human donor with alopecia areata. The sample was CD4+ T cells sorted from blood, taken around week 42, from a patient treated with tofacitinib. This CDR3 is CAISETLNTEAFF. For the CDR3, the DNA is TGTGCCATCAGTGAGACACTGAACACTGAAGCTTTCTTT.